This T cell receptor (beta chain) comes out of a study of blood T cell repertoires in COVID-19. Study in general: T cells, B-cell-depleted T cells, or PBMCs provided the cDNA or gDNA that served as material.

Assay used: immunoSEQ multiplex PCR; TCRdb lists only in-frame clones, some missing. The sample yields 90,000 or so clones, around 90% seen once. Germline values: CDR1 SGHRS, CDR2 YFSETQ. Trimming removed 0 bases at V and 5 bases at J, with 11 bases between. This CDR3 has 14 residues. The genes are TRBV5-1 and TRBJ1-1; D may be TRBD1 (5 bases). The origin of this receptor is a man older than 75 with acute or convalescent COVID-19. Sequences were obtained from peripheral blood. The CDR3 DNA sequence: TGCGCCAGCAGCTTGGCCGTAACAGGAACTGAAGCTTTCTTT. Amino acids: CASSLAVTGTEAFF. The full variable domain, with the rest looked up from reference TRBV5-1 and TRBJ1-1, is KAGVTQTPRYLIKTRGQQVTLSCSPISGHRSVSWYQQTPGQGLQFLFEYFSETQRNKGNFPGRFSGRQFSNSRSEMNVSTLELGDSALYLCASSLAVTGTEAFFGQGTRLTVV.